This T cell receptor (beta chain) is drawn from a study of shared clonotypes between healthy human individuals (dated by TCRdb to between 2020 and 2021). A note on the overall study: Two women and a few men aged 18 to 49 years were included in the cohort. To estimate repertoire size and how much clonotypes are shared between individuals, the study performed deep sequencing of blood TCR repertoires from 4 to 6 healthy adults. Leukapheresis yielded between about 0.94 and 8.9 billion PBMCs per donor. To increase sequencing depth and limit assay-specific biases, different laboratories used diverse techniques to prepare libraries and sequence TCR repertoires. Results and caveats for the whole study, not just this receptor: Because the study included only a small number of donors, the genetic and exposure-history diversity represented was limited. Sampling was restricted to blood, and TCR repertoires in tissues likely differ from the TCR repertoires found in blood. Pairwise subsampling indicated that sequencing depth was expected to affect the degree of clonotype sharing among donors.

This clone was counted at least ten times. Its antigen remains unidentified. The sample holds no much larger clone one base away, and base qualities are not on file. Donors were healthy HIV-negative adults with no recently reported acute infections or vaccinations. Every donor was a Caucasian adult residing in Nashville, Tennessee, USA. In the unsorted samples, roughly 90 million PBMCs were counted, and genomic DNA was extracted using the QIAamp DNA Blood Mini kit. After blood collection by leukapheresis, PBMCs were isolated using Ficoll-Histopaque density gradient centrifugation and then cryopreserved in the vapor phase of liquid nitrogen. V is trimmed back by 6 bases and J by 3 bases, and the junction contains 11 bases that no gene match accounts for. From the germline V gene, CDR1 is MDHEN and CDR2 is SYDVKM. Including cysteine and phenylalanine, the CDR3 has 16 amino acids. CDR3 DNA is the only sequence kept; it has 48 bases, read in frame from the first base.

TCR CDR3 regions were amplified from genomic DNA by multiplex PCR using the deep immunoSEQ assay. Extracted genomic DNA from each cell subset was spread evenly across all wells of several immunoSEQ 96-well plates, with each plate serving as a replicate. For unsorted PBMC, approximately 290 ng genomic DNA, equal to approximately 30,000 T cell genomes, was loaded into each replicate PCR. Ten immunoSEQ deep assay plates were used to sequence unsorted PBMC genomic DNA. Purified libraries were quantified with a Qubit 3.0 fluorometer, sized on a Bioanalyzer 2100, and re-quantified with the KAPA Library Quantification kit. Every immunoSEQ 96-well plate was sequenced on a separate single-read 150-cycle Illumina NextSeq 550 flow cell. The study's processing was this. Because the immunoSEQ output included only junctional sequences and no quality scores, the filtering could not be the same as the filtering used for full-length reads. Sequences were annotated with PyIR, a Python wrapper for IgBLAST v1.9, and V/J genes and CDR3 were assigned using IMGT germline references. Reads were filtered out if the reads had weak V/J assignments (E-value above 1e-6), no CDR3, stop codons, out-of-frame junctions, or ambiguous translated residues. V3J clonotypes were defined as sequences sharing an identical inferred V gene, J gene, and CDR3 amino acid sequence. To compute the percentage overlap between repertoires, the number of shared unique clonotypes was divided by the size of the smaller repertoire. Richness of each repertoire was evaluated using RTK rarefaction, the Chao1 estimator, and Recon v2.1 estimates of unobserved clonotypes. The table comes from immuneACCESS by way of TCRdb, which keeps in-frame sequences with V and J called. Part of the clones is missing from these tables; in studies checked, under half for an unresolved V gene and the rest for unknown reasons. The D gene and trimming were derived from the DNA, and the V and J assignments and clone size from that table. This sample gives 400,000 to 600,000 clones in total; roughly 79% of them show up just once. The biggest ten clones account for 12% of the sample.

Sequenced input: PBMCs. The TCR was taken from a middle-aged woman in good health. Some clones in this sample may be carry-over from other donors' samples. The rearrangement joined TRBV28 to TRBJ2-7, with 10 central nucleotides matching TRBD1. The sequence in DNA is TGTGCCAGCAGCCCCCCCCCGACAGGGGGCATCTACGAGCAGTACTTC. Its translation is CASSPPPTGGIYEQYF.